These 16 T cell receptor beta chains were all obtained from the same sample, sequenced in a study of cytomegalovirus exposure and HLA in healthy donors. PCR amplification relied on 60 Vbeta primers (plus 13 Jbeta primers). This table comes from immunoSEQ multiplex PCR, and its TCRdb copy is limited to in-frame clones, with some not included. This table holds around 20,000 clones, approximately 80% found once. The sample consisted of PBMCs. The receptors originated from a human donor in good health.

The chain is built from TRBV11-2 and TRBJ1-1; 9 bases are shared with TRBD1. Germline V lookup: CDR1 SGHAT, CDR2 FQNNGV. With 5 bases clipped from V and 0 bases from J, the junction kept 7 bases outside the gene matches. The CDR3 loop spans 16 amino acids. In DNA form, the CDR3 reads TGTGCCAGCAGCCTCTGGGACAGGGACATGAACACTGAAGCTTTCTTT. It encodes CASSLWDRDMNTEAFF.

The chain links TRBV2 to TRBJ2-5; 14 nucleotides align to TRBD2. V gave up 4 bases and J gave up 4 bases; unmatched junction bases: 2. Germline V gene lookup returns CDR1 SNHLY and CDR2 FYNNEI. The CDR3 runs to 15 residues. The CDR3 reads CASSGLAGGRETQYF. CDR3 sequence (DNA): TGTGCCAGCAGTGGACTAGCGGGAGGGAGAGAGACCCAGTACTTC.

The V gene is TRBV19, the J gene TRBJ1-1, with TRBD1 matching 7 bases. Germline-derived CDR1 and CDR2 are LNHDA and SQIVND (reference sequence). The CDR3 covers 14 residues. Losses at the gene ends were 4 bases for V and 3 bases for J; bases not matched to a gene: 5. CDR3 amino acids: CASSRTGKDTEAFF. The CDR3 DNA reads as TGTGCCAGTAGTAGGACAGGAAAGGACACTGAAGCTTTCTTT.

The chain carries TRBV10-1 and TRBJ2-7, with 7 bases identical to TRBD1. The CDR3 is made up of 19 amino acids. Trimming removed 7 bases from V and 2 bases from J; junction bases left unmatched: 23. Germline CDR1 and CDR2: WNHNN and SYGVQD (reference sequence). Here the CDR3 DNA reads TGCGCCAGCACGACAGGGAACAGCCTCATCCCGGTCACCACCTACGAGCAGTACTTC. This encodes CASTTGNSLIPVTTYEQYF.

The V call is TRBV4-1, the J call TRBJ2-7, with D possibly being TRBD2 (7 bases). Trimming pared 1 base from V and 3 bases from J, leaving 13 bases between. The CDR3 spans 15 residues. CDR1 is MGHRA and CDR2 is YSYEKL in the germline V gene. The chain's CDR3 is CASSQGGGGGYEQYF. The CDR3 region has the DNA TGCGCCAGCAGCCAAGGAGGGGGAGGGGGCTACGAGCAGTACTTC.

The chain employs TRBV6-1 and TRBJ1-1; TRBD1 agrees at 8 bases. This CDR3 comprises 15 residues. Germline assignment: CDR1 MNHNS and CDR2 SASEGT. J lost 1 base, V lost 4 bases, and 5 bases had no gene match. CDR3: CASSAQGAGNTEAFF. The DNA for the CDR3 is TGTGCCAGCAGTGCCCAGGGGGCCGGGAACACTGAAGCTTTCTTT.

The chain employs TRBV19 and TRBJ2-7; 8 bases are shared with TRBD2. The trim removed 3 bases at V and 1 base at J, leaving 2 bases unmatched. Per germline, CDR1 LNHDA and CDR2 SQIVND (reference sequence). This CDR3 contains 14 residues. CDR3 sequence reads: CASSMAGGSYEQYF. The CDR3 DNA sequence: TGTGCCAGTAGTATGGCGGGGGGATCCTACGAGCAGTACTTC.

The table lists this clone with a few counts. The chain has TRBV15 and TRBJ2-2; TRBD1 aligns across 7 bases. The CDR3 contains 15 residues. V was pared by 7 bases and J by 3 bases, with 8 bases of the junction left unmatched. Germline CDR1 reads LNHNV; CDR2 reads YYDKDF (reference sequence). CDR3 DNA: TGTGCCACCAAAACAGGGGTGGTCGACACCGGGGAGCTGTTTTTT. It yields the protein CATKTGVVDTGELFF.

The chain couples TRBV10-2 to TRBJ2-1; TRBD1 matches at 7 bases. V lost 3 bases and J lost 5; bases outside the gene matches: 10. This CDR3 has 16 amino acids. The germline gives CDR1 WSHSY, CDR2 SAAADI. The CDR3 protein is CASSDYRGPPDNEQFF. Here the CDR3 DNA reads TGCGCCAGCAGTGATTACAGGGGCCCTCCCGACAATGAGCAGTTCTTC.

The CDR3 sequence is CASSVTSGGSYEQYF. The CDR3 DNA reads as TGTGCCAGCAGTGTAACTAGCGGGGGTTCCTACGAGCAGTACTTC. The V and J genes are TRBV6-1 and TRBJ2-7, with 11 bases matching TRBD2. V shed 4 bases and J 1 base; nucleotides not matched to a gene: 3. Germline V gene data show CDR1 as MNHNS and CDR2 as SASEGT. The CDR3 totals 15 residues.

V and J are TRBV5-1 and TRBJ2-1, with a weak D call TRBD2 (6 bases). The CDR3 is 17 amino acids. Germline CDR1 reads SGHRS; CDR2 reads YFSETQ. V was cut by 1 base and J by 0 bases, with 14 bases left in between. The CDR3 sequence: CASSLRVGDSSYNEQFF. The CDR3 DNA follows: TGCGCCAGCAGCTTGCGGGTCGGGGACTCCTCCTACAATGAGCAGTTCTTC.

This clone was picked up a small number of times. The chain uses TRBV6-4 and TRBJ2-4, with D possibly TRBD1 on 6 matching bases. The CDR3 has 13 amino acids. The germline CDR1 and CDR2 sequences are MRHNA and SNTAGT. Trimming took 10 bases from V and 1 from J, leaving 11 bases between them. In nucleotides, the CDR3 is TGTGCCAACGGGACACCTGCCAAAAACATTCAGTACTTC. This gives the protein CANGTPAKNIQYF.

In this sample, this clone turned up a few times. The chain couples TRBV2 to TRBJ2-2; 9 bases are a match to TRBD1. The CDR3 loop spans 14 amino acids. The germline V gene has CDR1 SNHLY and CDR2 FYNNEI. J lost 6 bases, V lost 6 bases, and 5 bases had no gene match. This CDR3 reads CASRQQGAAGELFF. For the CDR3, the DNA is TGTGCCAGCAGACAACAGGGGGCGGCCGGGGAGCTGTTTTTT.

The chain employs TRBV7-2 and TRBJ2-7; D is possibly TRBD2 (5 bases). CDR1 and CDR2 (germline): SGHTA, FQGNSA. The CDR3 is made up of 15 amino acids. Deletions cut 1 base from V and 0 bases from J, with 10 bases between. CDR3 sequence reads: CASSLERVLSYEQYF. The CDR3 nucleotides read TGTGCCAGCAGCTTAGAGAGGGTACTCTCCTACGAGCAGTACTTC.

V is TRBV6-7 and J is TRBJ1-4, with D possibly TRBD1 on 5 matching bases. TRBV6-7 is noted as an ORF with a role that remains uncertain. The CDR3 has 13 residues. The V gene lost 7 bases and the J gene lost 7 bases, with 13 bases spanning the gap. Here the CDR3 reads CASISSGGEKLFF. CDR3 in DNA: TGTGCCAGCATCTCCTCCGGGGGTGAAAAACTGTTTTTT.

CDR3 loop: CASSSYRDRGELFF. CDR3 bases: TGTGCCAGCAGCTCCTACAGGGATCGCGGGGAGCTGTTTTTT. This chain connects TRBV7-6 to TRBJ2-2; weak D call: TRBD1 (6 bases). CDR1 and CDR2 from the germline V gene are SGHVS and FNYEAQ. This CDR3 has 14 residues. Trimming cost V 4 bases and J 7 bases, with 13 bases left between them.